The 8 T cell receptor beta chains in this list originate from one sample, sequenced in a study of blood T cell repertoires in COVID-19. The method was immunoSEQ multiplex PCR; TCRdb's version includes in-frame clones alone and lacks a portion of them. The repertoire consists of hundreds of thousands of clones, with around nine tenths occurring once and the leading ten covering 1.9%. The sample taken for sequencing was PBMCs or T cells enriched from blood (not recorded which). The receptors were sampled from a woman between 18 and 29 years old who had recovered from COVID-19.

The CDR3 protein is CASRNPDRVSGQPQHF. The CDR3, as DNA: TGTGCCAGCAGGAATCCGGACAGGGTGTCCGGCCAGCCCCAGCATTTT. The chain joins TRBV28 to TRBJ1-5; 8 nucleotides line up with TRBD1. CDR1 is MDHEN and CDR2 is SYDVKM in the germline V gene. The CDR3 is 16 amino acids. V trimming: 6 bases; J trimming: 7 bases; junction bases outside the gene matches: 14.

The J gene is TRBJ1-3, the V gene TRBV15, with TRBD1 as a possible D gene (6 bases). Germline lookup yields CDR1 LNHNV and CDR2 YYDKDF (reference sequence). The CDR3 is made up of 16 amino acids. Trimming pared 0 bases from V and 2 bases from J, leaving 11 bases between. CDR3: CATSRDGNRAGNTIYF. The DNA for the CDR3 is TGTGCCACCAGCAGAGATGGTAACAGGGCTGGAAACACCATATATTTT.

The chain has TRBV11-2 and TRBJ1-1, with 7 bases identical to TRBD1. Germline loops: CDR1 SGHAT, CDR2 FQNNGV. The junction had 7 bases not matched to a gene; V was cut back by 0 bases and J by 12 bases. The CDR3 has 13 amino acids. The CDR3 sequence is CASSLERQGVTFF. In DNA, the CDR3 is TGTGCCAGCAGCTTAGAGCGACAGGGAGTAACTTTCTTT.

The V call is TRBV7-9, the J call TRBJ1-1, with a possible D match to TRBD1 (5 bases). The CDR3 sequence is 15 residues long. V was trimmed by 5 bases and J by 1 base, leaving 14 bases between them. The V gene's germline CDR1 is SEHNR and CDR2 FQNEAQ (reference sequence). The CDR3 spells CASSVSGGSNTEAFF. The CDR3, as DNA: TGTGCCAGCAGCGTTAGCGGGGGGTCGAACACTGAAGCTTTCTTT. Drawing the rest from reference TRBV7-9 and TRBJ1-1, the complete variable domain is DTGVSQNPRHKITKRGQNVTFRCDPISEHNRLYWYRQTLGQGPEFLTYFQNEAQLEKSRLLSDRFSAERPKGSFSTLEIQRTEQGDSAMYLCASSVSGGSNTEAFFGQGTRLTVV.

This chain uses TRBV29-1 with TRBJ1-3; no firm D call. The CDR3 extends over 14 amino acids. The germline V and J ends were trimmed by 4 bases and 2 bases, with 12 bases remaining between them. Germline V lookup: CDR1 SQVTM, CDR2 ANQGSEA. In DNA, the CDR3 is TGCAGCGTTGTTCGGGAATCGGCTGGAAACACCATATATTTT. As protein: CSVVRESAGNTIYF.

The chain joins TRBV28 to TRBJ2-2, with D uncertain. The V end lost 6 bases, the J end lost 0 bases, and 14 bases lay between the germline ends. This CDR3 has 16 amino acids. CDR1 is MDHEN, CDR2 SYDVKM, per germline. CDR3 DNA: TGTGCCAGCAGCCCTACTCTGTTATCGAACACCGGGGAGCTGTTTTTT. It yields the protein CASSPTLLSNTGELFF. The full variable domain, completed using reference TRBV28 and TRBJ2-2, is DVKVTQSSRYLVKRTGEKVFLECVQDMDHENMFWYRQDPGLGLRLIYFSYDVKMKEKGDIPEGYSVSREKKERFSLILESASTNQTSMYLCASSPTLLSNTGELFFGEGSRLTVL.

The V gene is TRBV28, the J gene TRBJ2-7; D may be TRBD1 (5 bases). The CDR3 is 14 amino acids. CDR1 and CDR2 from the germline V gene are MDHEN and SYDVKM. Trimming took off 6 bases at V and 2 bases at J, with 14 bases between the two ends. CDR3 sequence (DNA): TGTGCCAGCAGAGACGGACAAGGAGCCTACGAGCAGTACTTC. Translation: CASRDGQGAYEQYF. The full variable domain, in which reference TRBV28 and TRBJ2-7 provide the parts outside the CDR3, is DVKVTQSSRYLVKRTGEKVFLECVQDMDHENMFWYRQDPGLGLRLIYFSYDVKMKEKGDIPEGYSVSREKKERFSLILESASTNQTSMYLCASRDGQGAYEQYFGPGTRLTVT.

This clone has just one count. This chain links TRBV6-5 with TRBJ2-5; D ambiguous. The CDR3 is 13 amino acids. Germline V CDR1 and CDR2: MNHEY, SVGAGI. Trimming stripped 8 bases from V and 7 bases from J, with 17 bases between. CDR3 coding DNA: TGTGCCAGCTACCTACCCGGGTCGGGGACCCAGTACTTC. This gives the protein CASYLPGSGTQYF.